Below are 24 T cell receptor beta chains sequenced from a single sample in a study of T cell responses to AZD1222 COVID-19 vaccine (dated by TCRdb to about 2021). Reading the label with the study, this specimen's time point is: about 28 days (+/-7) after the second vaccine dose. Library preparation was by the immunoSEQ multiplex PCR assay. The immuneACCESS repertoire file appears here via TCRdb, limited to in-frame rearrangements. These files lack a portion of the clones; in checked studies, under half of the deficit traces to unresolved V genes, and the cause of the others is not known. The sample profile shows some 170,000 clones; more than 85% of them were found once. The ten largest clones capture more than 1.5% of the sample. Here the sequenced sample was peripheral blood, taken 28 days after the second AZD1222 dose. These receptors came from an adult who received the AZD1222 COVID-19 vaccine.

The chain recombines TRBV10-2 with TRBJ2-6; perhaps TRBD2 as D (5 bases). The germline V gene encodes CDR1 WSHSY and CDR2 SAAADI. V lost 10 bases, J lost 2 bases, and 12 bases lay in between. This CDR3 is 14 amino acids long. Here the CDR3 DNA reads TGCGCCACACTAGAAATGGCTGGGGCCAACGTCCTGACTTTC. Amino acid sequence: CATLEMAGANVLTF.

The chain links TRBV7-6 to TRBJ1-6; 11 positions match TRBD1. Unmatched junction bases numbered 7, after V lost 5 bases and J lost 7 bases. In germline, CDR1 is SGHVS, CDR2 FNYEAQ. The length of the CDR3 is 16 residues. CDR3: CASSPWDRGGNSPLHF. CDR3 bases: TGTGCCAGCAGCCCCTGGGACAGGGGGGGCAATTCACCCCTCCACTTT.

J is TRBJ1-6 and V is TRBV2; perhaps TRBD1 as D (5 bases). CDR1 and CDR2 from the germline V gene are SNHLY and FYNNEI. V lost 6 bases and J 7 bases, leaving 16 bases between the germline ends. The CDR3 runs 15 residues. The CDR3 sequence is CASRPRMGGNSPLHF. CDR3 nucleotides: TGTGCCAGCAGGCCCCGTATGGGGGGAAATTCACCCCTCCACTTT.

The chain is built from TRBV7-8 and TRBJ2-1; TRBD2 matches 8 bases. This CDR3 comprises 17 residues. V lost 5 bases to trimming and J lost 6 bases; unmatched junction nucleotides: 15. Germline CDR1 reads SGHVS; CDR2 reads FQNEAQ. CDR3 sequence (DNA): TGTGCCAGCAGCCAAAGGACTAGCCCTAGGGCTTCCAATGAGCAGTTCTTC. Its translation is CASSQRTSPRASNEQFF. Combining the CDR3 with reference TRBV7-8 and TRBJ2-1 gives the whole variable domain GAGVSQSPRYKVAKRGQDVALRCDPISGHVSLFWYQQALGQGPEFLTYFQNEAQLDKSGLPSDRFFAERPEGSVSTLKIQRTQQEDSAVYLCASSQRTSPRASNEQFFGPGTRLTVL.

This chain joins TRBV5-1 and TRBJ2-1, with 9 bases identical to TRBD2. Trimming removed 2 bases from V and 2 bases from J; junction bases left unmatched: 8. This CDR3 is built from 17 residues. Germline V gene sequence: CDR1 SGHRS, CDR2 YFSETQ. This CDR3 is CASSFAPSSGAYNEQFF. CDR3 DNA sequence: TGCGCCAGCAGCTTTGCCCCTTCTAGCGGGGCCTACAATGAGCAGTTCTTC. The variable domain in full, completed from reference TRBV5-1 and TRBJ2-1, reads KAGVTQTPRYLIKTRGQQVTLSCSPISGHRSVSWYQQTPGQGLQFLFEYFSETQRNKGNFPGRFSGRQFSNSRSEMNVSTLELGDSALYLCASSFAPSSGAYNEQFFGPGTRLTVL.

The chain couples TRBV19 to TRBJ2-7, with 8 positions matching TRBD2. The germline CDR1 and CDR2 sequences are LNHDA and SQIVND (reference sequence). Germline trimming cut 4 bases from V and 7 bases from J; bases unmatched to any gene: 15. CDR3 length: 16 amino acids. CDR3 region: CASSTFGTRARGEQYF. The CDR3 region has the DNA TGTGCCAGTAGTACCTTCGGGACTAGAGCTCGTGGAGAGCAGTACTTC.

This chain connects TRBV7-9 to TRBJ1-3; 8 positions match TRBD1. V was pared by 2 bases and J by 6 bases, with 3 bases of the junction left unmatched. CDR3 length: 14 amino acids. Germline CDR1 SEHNR, CDR2 FQNEAQ (reference sequence). CDR3 region: CASSLYRGENTIYF. The CDR3 DNA is TGTGCCAGCAGCTTATACAGGGGGGAAAACACCATATATTTT.

In this sample, this clone turned up once. The chain employs TRBV4-1 and TRBJ2-2; D is unclear. The CDR3 is made up of 20 amino acids. In germline, CDR1 is MGHRA, CDR2 YSYEKL. Trimming left V 0 bases short and J 3 bases short, with 23 bases between. CDR3 coding DNA: TGCGCCAGCAGCCAAGATTTTCAGAAAGGGTGGCCCCGTGACACCGGGGAGCTGTTTTTT. It encodes CASSQDFQKGWPRDTGELFF.

The V gene is TRBV7-8, the J gene TRBJ2-7, with D possibly TRBD1 on 5 matching bases. Germline CDR1 and CDR2: SGHVS and FQNEAQ. V lost 1 base to trimming and J lost 0 bases, with 10 bases between them. This CDR3 has 15 amino acids. This chain's CDR3 is CASSLGQFSSYEQYF. For the CDR3, the DNA is TGTGCCAGCAGCTTAGGACAGTTTAGCTCCTACGAGCAGTACTTC.

The chain employs TRBV11-2 and TRBJ2-1; 13 bases are shared with TRBD2. Trimming at V came to 8 bases and at J to 7 bases, leaving 8 bases not matched to a gene. The CDR3 is 15 amino acids. Germline loops: CDR1 SGHAT, CDR2 FQNNGV. CDR3 sequence reads: CASHSGTSGINEQFF. In DNA form, the CDR3 reads TGTGCCAGCCACTCCGGGACTAGCGGGATAAATGAGCAGTTCTTC.

This clone was observed a single time. The rearrangement joins TRBV5-4 to TRBJ2-7; a possible D gene is TRBD2 (5 bases). The CDR3 is 14 amino acids. Germline values: CDR1 SGHNT, CDR2 YYREEE (reference sequence). Trimming left V 5 bases short and J 6 bases short, with 18 bases between. CDR3 in DNA: TGTGCCAGCAGGACTACCCCCAGTGGACTCGAGCAGTACTTC. This sequence encodes CASRTTPSGLEQYF.

This clone showed up just a few times. Mismatch with germline at one junction end may stem from a read error. The chain links TRBV24-1 to TRBJ2-1; 8 bases are a match to TRBD1. The CDR3 covers 15 residues. Germline-derived CDR1 and CDR2 are KGHDR and SFDVKD. CDR3 in amino acids: CATSPGQVSNNEQFF. In DNA, the CDR3 is TGTGCCACCAGCCCGGGACAGGTCTCCAACAATGAGCAGTTCTTC.

The V gene is TRBV15, the J gene TRBJ2-3; D gene ambiguous. Trimming removed 4 bases at V and 0 bases at J, with 2 bases between. The CDR3 consists of 12 residues. Germline V gene lookup returns CDR1 LNHNV and CDR2 YYDKDF (reference sequence). This CDR3 reads CATSISTDTQYF. The CDR3 DNA is TGTGCCACCAGCATAAGCACAGATACGCAGTATTTT.

The chain links TRBV6-5 to TRBJ2-7; D gene ambiguous. Trimming left V 7 bases short and J 1 base short, with 8 bases between. Germline V CDR1 and CDR2: MNHEY, SVGAGI. The CDR3 has 12 amino acids. The CDR3 loop reads CASIASSYEQYF. Here the CDR3 DNA reads TGTGCCAGCATAGCCAGTTCCTACGAGCAGTACTTC.

The chain joins TRBV11-3 to TRBJ1-5; D gene uncertain. Looked up from germline, CDR1 is SGHNT and CDR2 is YENEEA. V was pared by 3 bases and J by 9 bases, with 12 bases between. This CDR3 is built from 13 residues. Written as DNA, the CDR3 is TGTGCCAGCAGCTTGGCCGTCCCTGGGCCCCAGCATTTT. Translating it yields CASSLAVPGPQHF.

V usage is TRBV18 and J usage is TRBJ1-1; possible D gene TRBD1, 5 bases. Looked up from germline, CDR1 is KGHSH and CDR2 is LQKENI. The CDR3 is 14 residues long. Trimming pared 2 bases from V and 0 bases from J, leaving 7 bases between. This chain's CDR3 is CASSPRTLNTEAFF. The DNA of the CDR3 is TGTGCCAGCTCACCAAGGACATTGAACACTGAAGCTTTCTTT.

The chain is built from TRBV28 and TRBJ2-7, with a weak D call TRBD1 (5 bases). Germline CDR1 and CDR2: MDHEN and SYDVKM. Deletions cut 11 bases from V and 4 bases from J, with 24 bases between. CDR3 length: 15 residues. CDR3 protein: CASSRSSAGHYEQYF. DNA for the CDR3: TGTGCCTCCTCAAGGAGCAGTGCAGGGCATTACGAGCAGTACTTC.

V usage is TRBV3-1 (or the pseudogene TRBV3-2) and J usage is TRBJ2-3; 9 bases align to TRBD2. The V segment lost 5 bases and the J segment 5 bases; nucleotides outside the gene matches: 8. Germline CDR1 and CDR2: LGHDT and YNNKEL (reference sequence). This CDR3 comprises 15 residues. The CDR3 DNA reads as TGTGCCAGCAGCGATGGCGGGGGGGCAAAAGATACGCAGTATTTT. Its translation is CASSDGGGAKDTQYF.

This clone was detected a few times. The rearrangement links TRBV5-5 to TRBJ1-1; 8 bases fit TRBD1. Germline lookup yields CDR1 SGHKS and CDR2 YYEKEE (reference sequence). This CDR3 is built from 16 residues. Unmatched junction bases numbered 8, after V lost 3 bases and J lost 1 base. This CDR3 is CASSWTTGTGNTEAFF. The CDR3 bases are TGTGCCAGCAGCTGGACTACCGGGACAGGGAACACTGAAGCTTTCTTT. Supplemented by reference TRBV5-5 and TRBJ1-1, the full variable domain reads DAGVTQSPTHLIKTRGQQVTLRCSPISGHKSVSWYQQVLGQGPQFIFQYYEKEERGRGNFPDRFSARQFPNYSSELNVNALLLGDSALYLCASSWTTGTGNTEAFFGQGTRLTVV.

The rearrangement joins TRBV25-1 to TRBJ1-4; 9 positions match TRBD1. Germline trimming cut 6 bases from V and 4 bases from J; bases unmatched to any gene: 9. The germline V gene encodes CDR1 MGHDK and CDR2 SYGVNS. The CDR3 is 16 amino acids. CDR3: CASSQTLDRGNEKLFF. The CDR3 nucleotides read TGTGCCAGCAGCCAAACCCTGGACAGGGGTAATGAAAAACTGTTTTTT.

V and J are TRBV24-1 and TRBJ1-1; tentative D call: TRBD1 (6 bases). CDR1 and CDR2 (germline): KGHDR, SFDVKD. V lost 5 bases to trimming and J lost 4 bases, with 10 bases between them. The CDR3 length is 13 residues. CDR3 loop: CATSAGGGTEAFF. The CDR3 coding sequence is TGTGCCACCAGTGCTGGGGGCGGCACTGAAGCTTTCTTT.

The gene calls are TRBV7-8 and TRBJ2-4, with D uncertain. There are 17 residues in the CDR3. CDR1 is SGHVS, CDR2 FQNEAQ, per germline. The germline V and J ends were trimmed by 7 bases and 0 bases, with 19 bases remaining between them. CDR3 residues: CASTESPEESAKNIQYF. Written as DNA, the CDR3 is TGTGCCAGCACCGAAAGTCCGGAAGAGTCAGCCAAAAACATTCAGTACTTC.

The CDR3: CARNFRELSSDTQYF. The CDR3 region has the DNA TGTGCCAGAAACTTCAGGGAGTTGTCCTCAGATACGCAGTATTTT. The V call is TRBV21-1, the J call TRBJ2-3. TRBV21-1 is reported as a pseudogene. This CDR3 has 15 amino acids.

The CDR3 DNA reads TGTGCCAGCAGCTTAGGGACAGGGAAACAGCCCCAGCATTTT. Its protein is CASSLGTGKQPQHF. The chain carries TRBV7-2 and TRBJ1-5, with 8 bases lining up with TRBD1. CDR1 SGHTA and CDR2 FQGNSA come from the germline V gene. The CDR3 length is 14 residues. J lost 7 bases, V lost 1 base, and 3 bases had no gene match.